A selection of T cell receptor beta chains follows, all from one sample in a study of OX40 agonist ivuxolimab in advanced cancers. Profiled with immunoSEQ multiplex PCR; TCRdb holds only in-frame clones, not every one. The sample carries roughly 56,000 clones, 84% recorded once. The starting material was CD4+ or CD8+ T cells sorted from blood, obtained in a trial of the OX40 agonist ivuxolimab. The source of these receptors is an adult with an advanced solid tumor such as melanoma, head and neck, liver or kidney cancer. The CDR3 runs from the conserved cysteine through the conserved F or W. A D gene is named only where the DNA matches it firmly. Clone size is shown for a subset of rows, as once, few, many or a class of expanded clone.

D gene	clone size	V gene	J gene	CDR3 DNA	CDR3 protein
TRBD1	-	TRBV6-1	TRBJ2-7	TGTGCCAGCAGTGTAGGCCCTGACAGGGGGTACGAGCAGTACTTC	CASSVGPDRGYEQYF
-	-	TRBV11-2	TRBJ1-1	TGTGCCAGCAGCTTAGGGGACGTGAGTAACACTGAAGCTTTCTTT	CASSLGDVSNTEAFF
TRBD1	-	TRBV6-5	TRBJ2-7	TGTGCCAGCAGTATAGGGACAGGGCGACACGAGCAGTACTTC	CASSIGTGRHEQYF
-	few	TRBV11-3	TRBJ2-2	TGTGCCAGCAGTCTTAGCGAGAACACCGGGGAGCTGTTTTTT	CASSLSENTGELFF
-	-	TRBV5-1	TRBJ2-7	TGCGCCAGCAGCTCCGGGCCTGGGGGTGGCGAGCAGTACTTC	CASSSGPGGGEQYF
-	-	TRBV7-3	TRBJ2-3	TGTGCCAGCAGCCCAGACAGGTCCACAGATACGCAGTATTTT	CASSPDRSTDTQYF
-	-	TRBV2	TRBJ2-3	TGTGCCAGCAGCTGGCAGGGAGAGACAGATACGCAGTATTTT	CASSWQGETDTQYF
-	-	TRBV9	TRBJ2-2	TGTGCCAGCAGCGTCGTAGGGACCGGGGAGCTGTTTTTT	CASSVVGTGELFF
-	-	TRBV11-2	TRBJ1-1	TGTGCCAGCAGCTTCGATGGGGGGACTGACACTGAAGCTTTCTTT	CASSFDGGTDTEAFF
-	-	TRBV18	TRBJ2-3	TGTGCCAGCTCACGCCCGTGGGAACGCACAGATACGCAGTATTTT	CASSRPWERTDTQYF
-	-	TRBV5-6	TRBJ1-2	TGTGCCAGCAGCTTATCGGGGGCGCTCTATGGCTACACCTTC	CASSLSGALYGYTF
-	-	TRBV9	TRBJ1-1	TGTGCCAGCAGCGTCGCCGCGAACACTGAAGCTTTCTTT	CASSVAANTEAFF
-	-	TRBV5-4	TRBJ1-1	TGTGCCAGCAGCTCCGGCGGGGGAACTGAAGCTTTCTTT	CASSSGGGTEAFF
TRBD1	-	TRBV5-1	TRBJ2-7	TGCGCCAGCAGCACGGGACAGGGGGGAGAGCAGTACTTC	CASSTGQGGEQYF